This T cell receptor beta chain was found in a study of cytomegalovirus exposure and HLA in healthy donors. Study-wide results and limits: The study designated roughly 150 TCR beta chains cytomegalovirus-associated. When presence/absence was analysed, sequencing depth was taken to be roughly uniform across donors.

The CDR3 has 17 amino acids. J gave up 5 bases and V 8 bases, and 16 bases lay outside the gene matches. Germline-derived CDR1 and CDR2 are MDHEN and SYDVKM. Primers for the PCR totalled 60 Vbeta and 13 Jbeta. Measured with immunoSEQ multiplex PCR; TCRdb has only the in-frame clones, and not every one. Of roughly 110,000 clones in the sample, 65% to 90% are singletons; the top ten hold 1.6%. Regarding this clone: Its antigen is undetermined.

This TCR was sampled from a man aged 45-60 years in good health and CMV-seronegative. The chain links TRBV28 to TRBJ2-3; 10 bases line up with TRBD2. Sequencing was performed on PBMCs. This chain's CDR3 is CASGSGLAASRGDTQYF. For the CDR3, the DNA is TGTGCCAGCGGGTCAGGACTAGCGGCCTCTCGGGGAGATACGCAGTATTTT.